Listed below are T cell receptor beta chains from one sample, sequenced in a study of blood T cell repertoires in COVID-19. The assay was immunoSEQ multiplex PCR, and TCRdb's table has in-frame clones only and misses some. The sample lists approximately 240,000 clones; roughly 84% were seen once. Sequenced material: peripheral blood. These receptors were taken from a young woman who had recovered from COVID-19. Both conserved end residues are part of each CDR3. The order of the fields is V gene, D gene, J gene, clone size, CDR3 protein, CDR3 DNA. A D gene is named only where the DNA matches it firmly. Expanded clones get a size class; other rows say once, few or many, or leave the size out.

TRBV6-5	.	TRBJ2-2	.	CASSSEVRTGELFF	TGTGCCAGCAGTTCGGAGGTTCGAACCGGGGAGCTGTTTTTT
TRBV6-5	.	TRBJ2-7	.	CASRLNLNEGHEQYF	TGTGCCAGCAGGCTGAACCTCAACGAGGGCCACGAGCAGTACTTC
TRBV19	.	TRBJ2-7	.	CASSPYRGEQYF	TGTGCCAGTAGTCCTTATAGGGGGGAGCAGTACTTC
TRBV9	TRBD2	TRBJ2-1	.	CASSVDPSEAAGGYNEQFF	TGTGCCAGCAGCGTAGATCCCTCCGAGGCCGCGGGAGGGTACAATGAGCAGTTCTTC
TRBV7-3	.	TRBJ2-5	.	CASAQSPGETQYF	TGTGCCAGCGCTCAGAGCCCGGGGGAGACCCAGTACTTC
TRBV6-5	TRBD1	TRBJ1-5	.	CASSYSHRGGNQPQHF	TGTGCCAGCAGTTACTCGCACAGGGGTGGCAATCAGCCCCAGCATTTT
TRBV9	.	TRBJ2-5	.	CASSAGQPFQETQYF	TGTGCCAGCAGCGCAGGACAGCCCTTCCAAGAGACCCAGTACTTC
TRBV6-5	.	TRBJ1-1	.	CASSYVAAGDTEAFF	TGTGCCAGCAGTTACGTGGCAGCCGGGGACACTGAAGCTTTCTTT
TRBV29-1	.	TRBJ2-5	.	CSGGRGQETQYF	TGCAGCGGTGGACGGGGGCAAGAGACCCAGTACTTC
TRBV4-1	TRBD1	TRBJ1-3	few	CASSPGQGVGNTIYF	TGCGCCAGCAGCCCGGGACAGGGAGTCGGAAACACCATATATTTT
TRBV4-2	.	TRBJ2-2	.	CASSQDLGAIGELFF	TGTGCCAGCAGCCAAGACCTAGGGGCGATCGGGGAGCTGTTTTTT
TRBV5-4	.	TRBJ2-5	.	CASSSGSWETQYF	TGTGCCAGCAGCTCCGGGAGTTGGGAGACCCAGTACTTC
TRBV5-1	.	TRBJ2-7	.	CASSLGDGSQYF	TGCGCCAGCAGCTTGGGTGACGGGAGCCAGTACTTC
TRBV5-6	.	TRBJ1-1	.	CASSLVQTMNTEAFF	TGTGCCAGCAGCTTGGTGCAGACAATGAACACTGAAGCTTTCTTT
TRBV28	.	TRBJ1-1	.	CASTTLLSGRGGTEAFF	TGTGCCAGCACTACTTTGCTGTCCGGCAGGGGTGGAACTGAAGCTTTCTTT
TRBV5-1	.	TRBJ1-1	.	CASRLPGGNTEAFF	TGCGCCAGCAGACTGCCCGGGGGGAACACTGAAGCTTTCTTT
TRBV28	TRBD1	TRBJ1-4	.	CASSSSDRGNEKLFF	TGTGCCAGCAGTTCATCCGACAGGGGGAACGAAAAACTGTTTTTT
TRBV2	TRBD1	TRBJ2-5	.	CASSVRTGGETQYF	TGTGCCAGCAGTGTACGGACAGGGGGTGAGACCCAGTACTTC
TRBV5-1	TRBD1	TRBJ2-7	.	CASTKDREFDEQYF	TGCGCCAGCACGAAAGACAGGGAGTTCGACGAGCAGTACTTC
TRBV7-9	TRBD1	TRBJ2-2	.	CASSAPGQGGTGELFF	TGTGCCAGCAGCGCCCCTGGACAGGGTGGAACCGGGGAGCTGTTTTTT
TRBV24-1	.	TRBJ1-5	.	CATSDPAGDNQPQHF	TGTGCCACCAGTGATCCGGCAGGGGATAATCAGCCCCAGCATTTT
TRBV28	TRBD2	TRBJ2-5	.	CASSLTSGQETQYF	TGTGCCAGCAGTTTGACTAGCGGGCAAGAGACCCAGTACTTC
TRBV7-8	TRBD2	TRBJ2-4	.	CASSGTSGANIQYF	TGTGCCAGCAGCGGGACTAGCGGGGCTAACATTCAGTACTTC
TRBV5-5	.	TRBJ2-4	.	CASSRDGGLNIQYF	TGTGCCAGCAGCAGGGATGGGGGACTGAACATTCAGTACTTC
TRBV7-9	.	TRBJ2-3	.	CASSLGAAGESTDTQYF	TGTGCCAGCAGCTTAGGGGCGGCAGGGGAGAGCACAGATACGCAGTATTTT
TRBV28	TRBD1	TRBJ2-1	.	CASSLPGGVLSNEQFF	TGTGCCAGCAGTCTTCCAGGGGGAGTCCTCTCGAATGAGCAGTTCTTC
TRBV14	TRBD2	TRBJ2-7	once	CASNPGGELYEQYF	TGTGCCAGCAACCCGGGAGGGGAACTCTACGAGCAGTACTTC
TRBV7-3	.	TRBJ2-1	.	CASSLSRTGNNEQFF	TGTGCCAGCAGCTTATCGCGGACTGGCAACAATGAGCAGTTCTTC
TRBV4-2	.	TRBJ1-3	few	CASSQDRGSGNTIYF	TGTGCCAGCAGCCAAGATCGGGGGTCTGGAAACACCATATATTTT
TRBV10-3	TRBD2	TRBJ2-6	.	CAISEEGGSGANVLTF	TGTGCCATCAGTGAGGAGGGAGGGTCCGGGGCCAACGTCCTGACTTTC
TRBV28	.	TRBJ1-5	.	CASSFEAPNQPQHF	TGTGCCAGCAGTTTTGAGGCCCCAAATCAGCCCCAGCATTTT
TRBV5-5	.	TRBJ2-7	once	CASSFIQSTYEQYF	TGTGCCAGCAGCTTCATACAGTCAACCTACGAGCAGTACTTC
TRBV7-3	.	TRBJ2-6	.	CASSLGGSSGANVLTF	TGTGCCAGCAGCTTAGGCGGATCATCTGGGGCCAACGTCCTGACTTTC
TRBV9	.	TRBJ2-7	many	CASSVDSSYEQYF	TGTGCCAGCAGCGTGGACAGTTCCTACGAGCAGTACTTC
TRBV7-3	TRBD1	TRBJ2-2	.	CASSSGTGLTGELFF	TGTGCCAGCAGCTCCGGGACAGGGCTCACCGGGGAGCTGTTTTTT
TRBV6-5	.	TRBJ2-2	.	CASSSQPPPNTGELFF	TGTGCCAGCAGTTCACAACCCCCCCCGAACACCGGGGAGCTGTTTTTT
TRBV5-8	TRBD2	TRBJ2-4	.	CASSPSGLAGANIQYF	TGTGCCAGCAGCCCCTCGGGACTAGCGGGAGCAAACATTCAGTACTTC
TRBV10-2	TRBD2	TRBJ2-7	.	CASSGLAGGYEQYF	TGCGCCAGCAGTGGACTAGCGGGCGGCTACGAGCAGTACTTC
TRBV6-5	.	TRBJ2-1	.	CAARAGLSYNEQFF	TGTGCCGCGAGAGCGGGCCTCTCCTACAATGAGCAGTTCTTC
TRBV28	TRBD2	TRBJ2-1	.	CASGRLARNNEQFF	TGTGCCAGCGGGCGACTAGCTCGAAACAATGAGCAGTTCTTC
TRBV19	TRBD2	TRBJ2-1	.	CASSPSSGSTPSSYNEQFF	TGTGCCAGTAGCCCCAGCAGCGGGAGTACCCCAAGCTCCTACAATGAGCAGTTCTTC
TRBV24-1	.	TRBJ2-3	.	CATSDFSRANTQYF	TGTGCCACCAGTGATTTCTCCAGGGCAAATACGCAGTATTTT
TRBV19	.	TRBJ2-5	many	CASSITRAETQYF	TGTGCCAGTAGTATAACCAGGGCAGAGACCCAGTACTTC
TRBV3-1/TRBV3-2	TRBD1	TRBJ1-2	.	CASSQDQGGATNYGYTF	TGTGCCAGCAGCCAAGACCAGGGGGGTGCAACTAACTATGGCTACACCTTC
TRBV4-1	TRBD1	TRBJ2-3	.	CASSMDRVGQDTQYF	TGCGCCAGCAGCATGGACAGGGTGGGTCAGGATACGCAGTATTTT
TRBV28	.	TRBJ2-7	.	CASSLVQTYEQYF	TGTGCCAGCAGTTTAGTACAGACCTACGAGCAGTACTTC
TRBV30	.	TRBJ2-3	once	CAWSPGGRFTDTQYF	TGTGCCTGGAGTCCGGGTGGCCGTTTCACAGATACGCAGTATTTT
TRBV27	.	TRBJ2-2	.	CASSGGFTGELFF	TGTGCCAGCAGTGGGGGGTTCACCGGGGAGCTGTTTTTT
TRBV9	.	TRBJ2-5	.	CASSAGIHQETQYF	TGTGCCAGCAGCGCCGGGATCCACCAAGAGACCCAGTACTTC
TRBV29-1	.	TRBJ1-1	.	CSVEGAGMNTEAFF	TGCAGCGTTGAAGGGGCAGGGATGAACACTGAAGCTTTCTTT
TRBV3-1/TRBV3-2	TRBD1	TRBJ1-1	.	CASSQRQGAVTEAFF	TGTGCCAGCAGCCAGCGACAGGGGGCGGTCACTGAAGCTTTCTTT
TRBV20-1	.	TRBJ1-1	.	CSASSRTEAFF	TGCAGTGCTAGTTCTCGCACTGAAGCTTTCTTT